These T cell receptor beta chains were read from a single sample in a study of neurological immune-mediated disorders. MiXCR, applied by TCRdb to the 5' RACE reads, yields one record per CDR3 protein. The repertoire consists of tens of thousands of distinct CDR3 sequences, with over 12% occurring once and the leading ten covering roughly 30%. Sequences were obtained from PBMCs. All receptors come from a woman in her 50s with HTLV-1-associated myelopathy (HAM/TSP). Each CDR3 is given with its conserved first and last residue. A D gene is named only where the DNA matches it firmly. Clone size, where shown, is once, few, many, or a class for clones that have expanded.

>TRBJ2-3|many|15|.|TRBV18
TGTGCCAGCTCACCACCTTGGGGGGGGCCGGATACGCAGTATTTT
CASSPPWGGPDTQYF
>TRBJ2-5|once|16|TRBD1|TRBV4-3
TGCGCCAGCAGCCAAGACACAGGGGGCGCCGAAGAGACCCAGTACTTC
CASSQDTGGAEETQYF
>TRBJ2-2|many|17|.|TRBV10-3
TGTGCCATCAGTGATACTCCTTTAGGGAGTGACACCGGGGAGCTGTTTTTT
CAISDTPLGSDTGELFF
>TRBJ2-5|.|10|.|TRBV20-1
TGCAGTGCTAAGTCCGAGACCCAGTACTTC
CSAKSETQYF
>TRBJ2-5|many|14|.|TRBV5-1
TGCGCCAGCAGCCCCAGGGATGAGTTAGAGACCCAGTACTTC
CASSPRDELETQYF
>TRBJ2-2|many|15|.|TRBV7-9
TGTGCCAGCAGCCGGGGGGCAGCGAACACCGGGGAGCTGTTTTTT
CASSRGAANTGELFF
>TRBJ2-5|many|14|TRBD1|TRBV30
TGTGCCTGGGCTACCGGGACAGGGATTGAGACCCAGTACTTC
CAWATGTGIETQYF
>TRBJ2-5|many|14|.|TRBV5-1
TGCGCCAGCAGCCCTATCAGTGGGGAAGAGACCCAGTACTTC
CASSPISGEETQYF
>TRBJ2-5|many|14|.|TRBV6-2/TRBV6-3
TGTGCCAGCAGTTACTTGACCAGACGAGAGACCCAGTACTTC
CASSYLTRRETQYF
>TRBJ2-1|many|14|.|TRBV20-1
TGCAGTGCAGAGACCAGGGGGGGCTACAATGAGCAGTTCTTC
CSAETRGGYNEQFF
>TRBJ2-3|many|14|.|TRBV7-9
TGTGCCAGCAGCTTACAGCAGGCCCCAGATACGCAGTATTTT
CASSLQQAPDTQYF
>TRBJ1-5|many|15|TRBD1|TRBV20-1
TGCAGTGCTAGAGAACGGGACAGATACAATCAGCCCCAGCATTTT
CSARERDRYNQPQHF
>TRBJ1-1|many|12|TRBD1|TRBV6-1
TGTGCCATAAACAGGGGGGACACTGAAGCTTTCTTT
CAINRGDTEAFF
>TRBJ2-1|many|14|.|TRBV20-1
TGCAGTGCCCGAACTATGGGGTGGGAGGCTGAGCAGTTCTTC
CSARTMGWEAEQFF
>TRBJ1-5|few|13|.|TRBV7-6
TGTGCCAGCAGCCAATCCCTAGATCAGCCCCAGCATTTT
CASSQSLDQPQHF
>TRBJ2-6|many|16|.|TRBV6-1
TGTGCCAGCAATATCCCCTCTGGATATGGGGCCAACGTCCTGACTTTC
CASNIPSGYGANVLTF
>TRBJ2-2|many|15|TRBD2|TRBV7-2
TGTGCCAGCAGGTCAGGACTAGCGGGGACCGGGGAGCTGTTTTTT
CASRSGLAGTGELFF
>TRBJ2-3|many|13|.|TRBV29-1
TGCAGCGCCGCCGGGGGAGGCACAGATACGCAGTATTTT
CSAAGGGTDTQYF
>TRBJ1-5|many|12|.|TRBV10-3
TGTGCCACACAGCAAAGCAATCAGCCCCAGCATTTT
CATQQSNQPQHF
>TRBJ1-6|many|15|.|TRBV4-1
TGCGCCAGCAGCCAAGGACACCTCTATAATTCACCCCTCCACTTT
CASSQGHLYNSPLHF
>TRBJ1-2|many|14|.|TRBV6-2/TRBV6-3
TGTGCCAGCAGCCCCCCGGATTGGGGTTATGGCTACACCTTC
CASSPPDWGYGYTF
>TRBJ2-5|many|13|.|TRBV5-1
TGCGCCAGCAGCTTGGACAGGGAAGAGACCCAGTACTTC
CASSLDREETQYF
>TRBJ1-5|many|14|TRBD1|TRBV6-6
TGTGCCAGCACCCTGGGGACAGCCAATCAGCCCCAGCATTTT
CASTLGTANQPQHF
>TRBJ1-4|many|15|TRBD1|TRBV28
TGTGCCAGCAGTCCCGGGGACAGGGGATTTGAAAAACTGTTTTTT
CASSPGDRGFEKLFF
>TRBJ1-1|.|17|.|TRBV10-3
TGTGCCACCTCCCCGTCCGCGGGGGGCATTGTGAACACTGAAGCTTTCTTT
CATSPSAGGIVNTEAFF
>TRBJ2-1|many|17|TRBD1|TRBV28
TGTGCCAGCAGTTTAAACGTCGGTCAGGGGGCGTACAATGAGCAGTTCTTC
CASSLNVGQGAYNEQFF
>TRBJ1-1|many|14|TRBD1|TRBV20-1
TGCAGTTCCCAACCGGGACAGGGAAGTACTGAAGCTTTCTTT
CSSQPGQGSTEAFF
>TRBJ2-7|many|16|.|TRBV25-1
TGTGCCAGCAGTGAGGGGGGTTCGATGGGCTCCTACGAGCAGTACTTC
CASSEGGSMGSYEQYF
>TRBJ2-5|.|13|.|TRBV20-1
TGCAGTGCCCGCCCCCCCTTTAAAGAGACCCAGTACTTC
CSARPPFKETQYF
>TRBJ1-5|many|15|.|TRBV6-2/TRBV6-3
TGTGCCAGCACCGTGAGGGGTAGGGGAAATCAGCCCCAGCATTTT
CASTVRGRGNQPQHF
>TRBJ2-3|many|19|TRBD2|TRBV12-3/TRBV12-4
TGTGCCAGCAGTTTTGGACTAGCGGGGGGCCCAGAGGCCACAGATACGCAGTATTTT
CASSFGLAGGPEATDTQYF
>TRBJ1-2|many|13|.|TRBV6-1
TGTGCCAGCAGTGATCCGGGGGAAAGAGGCTACACCTTC
CASSDPGERGYTF
>TRBJ2-5|many|14|.|TRBV4-1
TGCGCCAGCAGCCAGACTAGTGAGTGGGAGACCCAGTACTTC
CASSQTSEWETQYF
>TRBJ2-3|many|15|.|TRBV12-3/TRBV12-4
TGTGCCAGCAGTATACTGACACCCGGGGGAGATACGCAGTATTTT
CASSILTPGGDTQYF
>TRBJ2-3|many|13|.|TRBV27
TGTGCCAGCCACCCCCGCCGGTGGGATACGCAGTATTTT
CASHPRRWDTQYF
>TRBJ2-7|many|14|.|TRBV27
TGTGCCAGCAGTCTAACCGGGTCAACCTACGAGCAGTACTTC
CASSLTGSTYEQYF
>TRBJ2-7|many|14|.|TRBV18
TGTGCCAGCTCACCAACCGCGGGACAGTACGAGCAGTACTTC
CASSPTAGQYEQYF
>TRBJ2-1|many|17|TRBD2|TRBV7-2
TGTGCCAGCAGCTTCTCCGCTAGCGGGGGGTCCTACAATGAGCAGTTCTTC
CASSFSASGGSYNEQFF
>TRBJ2-5|many|18|TRBD2|TRBV7-2
TGTGCCAGCAGCCATGGACTAGCGGGGGGCAGAGTAATGGAGACCCAGTACTTC
CASSHGLAGGRVMETQYF
>TRBJ2-1|.|14|TRBD2|TRBV5-1
TGCGCCAGCAGCTCCGGCGGGGGGGTAAATTATCAGTTCTTC
CASSSGGGVNYQFF
>TRBJ1-2|many|14|TRBD1|TRBV12-3/TRBV12-4
TGTGCCAGCAGAAGACAGGGGGCTGACTATGGCTACACCTTC
CASRRQGADYGYTF
>TRBJ2-7|many|14|TRBD1|TRBV5-1
TGCGCCAGCAGCCCGAGGACAGGGGCCTACGAGCAGTACTTC
CASSPRTGAYEQYF
>TRBJ1-1|many|12|.|TRBV20-1
TGCAGTGCTAGAGGGAGGGCCACTGAAGCTTTCTTT
CSARGRATEAFF
>TRBJ1-2|many|16|TRBD1|TRBV5-1
TGCGCCAGCAGCCCCTTATCAGGGGGGCCTAACTATGGCTACACCTTC
CASSPLSGGPNYGYTF
>TRBJ2-1|many|14|TRBD2|TRBV10-3
TGTGCCATCAGGGGACTAGGGGGGAACAATGAGCAGTTCTTC
CAIRGLGGNNEQFF
>TRBJ2-1|many|14|.|TRBV27
TGTGCCAGCAGTTCGGAGTATTTCTACAATGAGCAGTTCTTC
CASSSEYFYNEQFF
>TRBJ2-1|many|13|.|TRBV20-1
TGCAGTGCCCGAAGGGGGTTGAACAATGAGCAGTTCTTC
CSARRGLNNEQFF
>TRBJ2-7|many|17|.|TRBV4-3
TGCGCCAGCAGCCAAGAATGGGGGAACCTGGGCCCCTACGAGCAGTACTTC
CASSQEWGNLGPYEQYF
>TRBJ2-7|many|15|TRBD2|TRBV20-1
TGCAGTGCTCCGAGACTAGCGGGAGTGTCCTACGAGCAGTACTTC
CSAPRLAGVSYEQYF
>TRBJ1-5|many|14|TRBD1|TRBV20-1
TGCAGTGCCAAGGGACAGGAAGTACGACAGCCCCAGCATTTT
CSAKGQEVRQPQHF
>TRBJ1-2|many|13|TRBD1|TRBV29-1
TGCAGCGCTACAGGGGAAGGGCTTTATGGCTACACCTTC
CSATGEGLYGYTF
>TRBJ2-1|many|15|.|TRBV9
TGTGCCAGCAGCGGAGCGGGGAGGGGGGACAATGAGCAGTTCTTC
CASSGAGRGDNEQFF
>TRBJ2-1|many|12|.|TRBV5-1
TGCGCCAGCAGCTTGGGAGGCCATGAGCAGTTCTTC
CASSLGGHEQFF
>TRBJ2-7|many|11|.|TRBV29-1
TGCAGCGTTGGGAATGAGTACGAGCAGTACTTC
CSVGNEYEQYF
>TRBJ2-7|few|16|.|TRBV5-6
TGTGCCAGCAGCTTAAATCCCCCAACTCCCTCCTACGAGCAGTACTTC
CASSLNPPTPSYEQYF
>TRBJ1-6|medium-sized|15|TRBD1|TRBV25-1
TGTGCCAGCAGTGAACAGGGGACAGTTAATTCACCCCTCCACTTT
CASSEQGTVNSPLHF
>TRBJ1-2|many|14|TRBD1|TRBV20-1
TGCAGTGCTAGATGGCAGGGGGGAAACTATGGCTACACCTTC
CSARWQGGNYGYTF
>TRBJ1-1|many|13|.|TRBV6-6
TGTGCCAGCAGTTATGGGCAGGACACTGAAGCTTTCTTT
CASSYGQDTEAFF
>TRBJ2-5|few|14|.|TRBV4-2
TGTGCCAGCAGCCAACCTGTACCTCAAGAGACCCAGTACTTC
CASSQPVPQETQYF
>TRBJ2-5|.|14|TRBD2|TRBV7-2
TGTGCCAGCAGCCCGACTAGCGGGGGAGCCACCCAGTACTTC
CASSPTSGGATQYF